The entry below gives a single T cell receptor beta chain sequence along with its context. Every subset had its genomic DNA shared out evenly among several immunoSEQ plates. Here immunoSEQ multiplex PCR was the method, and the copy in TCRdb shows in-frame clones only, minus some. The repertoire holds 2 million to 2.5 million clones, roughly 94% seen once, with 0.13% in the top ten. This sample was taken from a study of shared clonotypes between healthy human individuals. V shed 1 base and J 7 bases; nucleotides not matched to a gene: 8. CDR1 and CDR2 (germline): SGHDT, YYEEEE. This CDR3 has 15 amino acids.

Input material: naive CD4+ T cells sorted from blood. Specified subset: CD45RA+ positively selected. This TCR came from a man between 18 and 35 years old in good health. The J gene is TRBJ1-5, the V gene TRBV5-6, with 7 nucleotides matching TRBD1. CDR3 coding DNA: TGTGCCAGCAGCTTGTATGCAGGGGGTAAGCAGCCCCAGCATTTT. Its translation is CASSLYAGGKQPQHF.